The rows below give T cell receptor beta chains drawn from one sample of a study of T-cell memory formation after mild COVID-19. Via MiXCR, TCRdb re-called the 5' RACE reads, giving one row per CDR3 protein. The sample holds more than 400,000 distinct CDR3 sequences; around a sixth are singletons and the top ten take about 12%. The sequencing sample was made of PBMCs or a T cell subset sorted from them (not recorded which). The source is an adult woman who had mild COVID-19 (a few samples of this study predate the infection). Cell type and time point are not known. The CDR3 runs from the conserved cysteine through the conserved F or W. The D gene is left open where the match is weak. Expanded clones get a size class; other rows say once, few or many, or leave the size out.

cdr3_aa	cdr3_nt	d_call	clone_size	v_call	j_call
CASSPRDRVYNSPLHF	TGTGCCAGCAGTCCCAGAGACAGGGTGTATAATTCACCCCTCCACTTT	TRBD1	NA	TRBV27	TRBJ1-6
CASSPTISGEQFF	TGTGCCAGCAGCCCGACTATCAGTGGTGAGCAGTTCTTC	NA	few	TRBV7-6	TRBJ2-1
CASSLMGGVEAFF	TGTGCCAGCAGCCTGATGGGGGGAGTTGAAGCTTTCTTT	NA	NA	TRBV5-8	TRBJ1-1
CASSTSGGADGYTF	TGTGCCAGCAGTACTTCAGGGGGCGCGGATGGCTACACCTTC	TRBD1	few	TRBV12-3/TRBV12-4	TRBJ1-2
CAILGGQSTDTQYF	TGCGCCATCCTCGGAGGCCAATCCACAGATACGCAGTATTTT	NA	few	TRBV23-1	TRBJ2-3
CASGFGSLETQYF	TGTGCCTCGGGTTTTGGGTCTTTGGAGACCCAGTACTTC	NA	NA	TRBV7-6	TRBJ2-5
CSVYQGAGEKLFF	TGCAGCGTGTATCAGGGGGCAGGTGAAAAACTGTTTTTT	TRBD1	NA	TRBV29-1	TRBJ1-4
CASSHPGSSTEAFF	TGCGCCAGCAGCCACCCGGGGTCTAGCACTGAAGCTTTCTTT	NA	NA	TRBV4-1	TRBJ1-1
CASSRGALMNTEAFF	TGCGCCAGCAGCCGGGGGGCCCTAATGAACACTGAAGCTTTCTTT	NA	few	TRBV5-1	TRBJ1-1
CASSQDRIGYTF	TGTGCCAGCAGCCAAGATAGGATTGGCTACACCTTC	NA	many	TRBV3-1	TRBJ1-2
CASSALAGVDEQYF	TGTGCCAGCAGCGCCCTAGCGGGAGTAGACGAGCAGTACTTC	TRBD2	few	TRBV6-1	TRBJ2-7
CASTPPHFRSGRALDEQFF	TGTGCCAGCACCCCCCCCCATTTCCGTAGCGGGAGGGCCCTCGATGAGCAGTTCTTC	TRBD2	NA	TRBV12-3/TRBV12-4	TRBJ2-1
CASSLGARYNEQFF	TGTGCCAGCAGCTTAGGGGCGCGATACAATGAGCAGTTCTTC	NA	NA	TRBV7-8	TRBJ2-1
CASSSDRAEAFF	TGCGCCAGCAGCTCGGACAGGGCTGAAGCTTTCTTT	TRBD1	NA	TRBV5-1	TRBJ1-1
CASSFVGFTDTQYF	TGTGCCAGCAGTTTCGTGGGTTTCACAGATACGCAGTATTTT	NA	NA	TRBV12-3/TRBV12-4	TRBJ2-3
CASSYDREHQPQHF	TGTGCCAGCAGTTATGACAGGGAACATCAGCCCCAGCATTTT	TRBD1	few	TRBV6-2/TRBV6-3	TRBJ1-5
CASSSLSSGGPGETQYF	TGCGCCAGCAGCTCCCTATCTAGCGGGGGGCCCGGGGAGACCCAGTACTTC	TRBD2	many	TRBV5-1	TRBJ2-5
CASSPRGLAGECTDTQYF	TGTGCCAGCAGCCCGAGGGGCCTAGCGGGGGAGTGCACAGATACGCAGTATTTT	NA	NA	TRBV21-1	TRBJ2-3
CASSLTGSSPGANVLTF	TGTGCCAGCAGCCTGACAGGGTCCAGTCCAGGGGCCAACGTCCTGACTTTC	TRBD1	NA	TRBV7-9	TRBJ2-6
CASSPLGSGGTAKNIQYF	TGTGCCAGCAGTCCATTGGGGTCCGGGGGAACGGCCAAAAACATTCAGTACTTC	NA	NA	TRBV6-1	TRBJ2-4
CASSMPVRGQGATGELFF	TGTGCCAGCAGCATGCCGGTCCGAGGACAGGGGGCCACCGGGGAGCTGTTTTTT	TRBD1	few	TRBV12-3/TRBV12-4	TRBJ2-2
CASSYDGAGAEAFF	TGTGCCAGCAGTTACGACGGTGCCGGGGCTGAAGCTTTCTTT	NA	few	TRBV6-6	TRBJ1-1
CASSQAGGYRDKSQETQYF	TGCGCCAGCAGCCAAGCGGGGGGCTACAGGGATAAGTCCCAAGAGACCCAGTACTTC	NA	NA	TRBV4-1	TRBJ2-5
CASSPPMEGAPEQYF	TGTGCCAGCAGCCCCCCTATGGAAGGGGCTCCCGAGCAGTACTTC	NA	NA	TRBV14	TRBJ2-7
CASSSHGFGATDTQYF	TGTGCCAGCAGTTCCCACGGGTTTGGGGCCACAGATACGCAGTATTTT	NA	few	TRBV6-6	TRBJ2-3
CASRSSTRQTSDGGELFF	TGTGCCAGCAGATCTAGTACACGTCAAACTAGCGATGGCGGGGAGCTGTTTTTT	TRBD2	few	TRBV12-3/TRBV12-4	TRBJ2-2
CASSLGLLGNTQYF	TGCGCCAGCAGCTTAGGACTGCTCGGGAATACGCAGTATTTT	NA	many	TRBV5-1	TRBJ2-3
CASSESDYNEQFF	TGTGCCAGCAGCGAATCGGATTACAATGAGCAGTTCTTC	NA	few	TRBV4-2	TRBJ2-1
CASSSDPRSGYTF	TGTGCCAGCAGCTCCGACCCACGCTCAGGCTACACCTTC	NA	few	TRBV12-3/TRBV12-4	TRBJ1-2
CASSLVPGGGLQYF	TGCGCCAGCAGCTTGGTTCCAGGGGGCGGCCTTCAGTATTTT	TRBD1	NA	TRBV5-1	TRBJ2-3
CASSFFVWTSGSQETQYF	TGTGCCAGCAGCTTTTTCGTTTGGACTAGCGGGAGTCAAGAGACCCAGTACTTC	TRBD2	NA	TRBV11-2	TRBJ2-5
CASSLGRQNTEAFF	TGCGCCAGCAGCTTGGGACGACAGAACACTGAAGCTTTCTTT	NA	many	TRBV5-1	TRBJ1-1
CATLSGTGVYNEQFF	TGTGCCACCCTCTCCGGGACAGGGGTATACAATGAGCAGTTCTTC	TRBD1	few	TRBV10-3	TRBJ2-1
CATSDPLSGGKHEQFF	TGTGCCACCAGTGATCCCCTAAGCGGGGGGAAGCATGAGCAGTTCTTC	TRBD2	many	TRBV24-1	TRBJ2-1
CASSGGQGTGELFF	TGTGCCAGCAGTGGGGGACAGGGAACCGGGGAGCTGTTTTTT	TRBD1	NA	TRBV6-1	TRBJ2-2
CAIRRGEPTGELFF	TGTGCCATCAGGAGAGGGGAACCCACCGGGGAGCTGTTTTTT	NA	NA	TRBV10-3	TRBJ2-2
CASSPYRGYEQYF	TGTGCCAGCAGCCCGTATAGGGGCTACGAGCAGTACTTC	NA	NA	TRBV3-1	TRBJ2-7
CASSLGVGSYGYTF	TGTGCCAGCAGCTTGGGGGTGGGGAGCTATGGCTACACCTTC	NA	NA	TRBV7-9	TRBJ1-2
CASSLQARINYGYTF	TGTGCCAGCAGCTTGCAGGCCAGGATTAACTATGGCTACACCTTC	NA	few	TRBV5-5	TRBJ1-2
CASSVPTGTSGSSSYNEQFF	TGCGCCAGCAGCGTCCCGACCGGGACTAGCGGGTCCTCCTCCTACAATGAGCAGTTCTTC	TRBD2	many	TRBV5-1	TRBJ2-1
CASSQEPGAGAGYTF	TGCGCCAGCAGCCAAGAACCCGGGGCAGGGGCAGGCTACACCTTC	NA	NA	TRBV4-1	TRBJ1-2
CASSVPGRGRGETQYF	TGTGCCAGCAGTGTGCCGGGGAGGGGGCGAGGAGAGACCCAGTACTTC	NA	few	TRBV28	TRBJ2-5
CASSLGGVVTFF	TGTGCCAGCAGCCTCGGGGGTGTGGTAACTTTCTTT	NA	few	TRBV4-2	TRBJ1-1
CASSQEWAGADTQYF	TGCGCCAGCAGCCAAGAATGGGCGGGAGCAGATACGCAGTATTTT	TRBD2	NA	TRBV4-3	TRBJ2-3
CASSQSGSNADTQYF	TGCGCCAGCAGTCAATCGGGGAGTAATGCAGATACGCAGTATTTT	NA	many	TRBV23-1	TRBJ2-3
CASRGVEENTEAFF	TGCGCCAGCAGGGGGGTGGAGGAGAACACTGAAGCTTTCTTT	NA	many	TRBV5-1	TRBJ1-1
CASSQDSRGVGRRTNEKLFF	TGCGCCAGCAGCCAAGATTCGCGCGGAGTAGGGCGGAGAACTAATGAAAAACTGTTTTTT	NA	NA	TRBV4-1	TRBJ1-4
CASSYKSMTGFYGYTF	TGTGCCAGCAGCTACAAAAGCATGACAGGGTTCTATGGCTACACCTTC	TRBD1	few	TRBV7-2	TRBJ1-2
CSVELAANYEQYF	TGCAGCGTTGAATTGGCAGCGAACTACGAGCAGTACTTC	NA	few	TRBV29-1	TRBJ2-7
CASSQDGAGDEQFF	TGCGCCAGCAGCCAAGATGGCGCGGGAGATGAGCAGTTCTTC	TRBD2	many	TRBV4-3	TRBJ2-1
CAIRGQGPYEQYF	TGTGCCATCAGGGGACAGGGTCCCTACGAGCAGTACTTC	TRBD1	NA	TRBV10-3	TRBJ2-7